Shown below are 8 T cell receptor beta chains from a single sample sequenced in a study of shared clonotypes between healthy human individuals. The assay was immunoSEQ multiplex PCR, and TCRdb's table has in-frame clones only and misses some. Of 2,500,000 or so clones in the sample, just over 90% are singletons; the top ten hold around 0.14%. Sequences were obtained from naive CD4+ T cells sorted from blood. Documented subset: CD45RA+ positively selected. The receptors here all came from a man between 18 and 35 years old in good health.

This clone came up once. The chain is built from TRBV7-8 and TRBJ2-7; 11 bases are a match to TRBD1. CDR3 size: 15 residues. V shed 7 bases and J 4 bases; nucleotides not matched to a gene: 9. Germline V gives CDR1 SGHVS, CDR2 FQNEAQ. The DNA for the CDR3 is TGTGCCAGCACCGAAGAGGACAGGGGGCCTTACGAGCAGTACTTC. It encodes CASTEEDRGPYEQYF.

The rearrangement uses TRBV18 and TRBJ2-3; tentative D call: TRBD2 (5 bases). The CDR3 has 16 residues. The germline V gene has CDR1 KGHSH and CDR2 LQKENI. The V gene lost 2 bases and the J gene lost 5 bases, with 17 bases spanning the gap. The CDR3 DNA is TGTGCCAGCTCACCATTTGGGCCGGAGGCTATAGATACGCAGTATTTT. This gives the protein CASSPFGPEAIDTQYF.

The chain is built from TRBV6-6 and TRBJ2-7, with no clear D. Germline V gives CDR1 MNHNY, CDR2 SVGAGI (reference sequence). Trimming shortened V by 2 bases and J by 4 bases, and 15 bases separated the two germline ends. The CDR3 length is 15 residues. The CDR3 here is CASSYRMGSTYEQYF. The CDR3 DNA reads TGTGCCAGCAGTTACCGGATGGGATCGACGTACGAGCAGTACTTC.

This chain uses TRBV10-3 with TRBJ1-2, with D unclear. Germline CDR1 reads ENHRY; CDR2 reads SYGVKD. The CDR3 length is 13 residues. V gave up 0 bases and J gave up 7 bases, with 9 bases separating them. The CDR3 DNA reads as TGTGCCATCAGTGAGTCATTTACGGGTGGCTACACCTTC. It translates to CAISESFTGGYTF.

The J gene is TRBJ1-5, the V gene TRBV28; 10 positions match TRBD1. CDR3 length: 19 residues. J was trimmed by 0 bases and V by 3 bases; bases with no gene match: 11. Germline values: CDR1 MDHEN, CDR2 SYDVKM. As DNA, the CDR3 is TGTGCCAGCAGTTTGCTGGCCGGGACAGGGGATTATAGCAATCAGCCCCAGCATTTT. It translates to CASSLLAGTGDYSNQPQHF.

The gene calls are TRBV27 and TRBJ2-3; D ambiguous. V gave up 7 bases and J gave up 2 bases, with 10 bases separating them. The CDR3 length is 13 residues. The germline V gene encodes CDR1 MNHEY and CDR2 SMNVEV (reference sequence). In DNA form, the CDR3 reads TGTGCCAGCACCCCTCCGAACACAGATACGCAGTATTTT. As protein: CASTPPNTDTQYF.

The CDR3 reads CASSPFFDSDATQYF. The CDR3 DNA follows: TGTGCCAGCTCACCATTTTTCGATAGCGATGCTACGCAGTATTTT. The chain has TRBV18 and TRBJ2-3, with TRBD2 as a possible D gene (5 bases). Germline CDR1 and CDR2: KGHSH and LQKENI. This CDR3 contains 15 residues. Trimming took off 2 bases at V and 8 bases at J, with 17 bases between the two ends.

V usage is TRBV18 and J usage is TRBJ2-2; no clear D gene. The germline gives CDR1 KGHSH, CDR2 LQKENI. V shed 6 bases and J shed 8 bases, with 13 bases lying between them. This CDR3 is 13 amino acids long. CDR3 sequence reads: CASSQNLQGELFF. The CDR3 DNA follows: TGTGCCAGCTCCCAGAACTTACAGGGGGAGCTGTTTTTT.